One and the same sample provided the 21 T cell receptor beta chains below, sequenced in a study of blood T cell repertoires in COVID-19. The method was immunoSEQ multiplex PCR; TCRdb's version includes in-frame clones alone and lacks a portion of them. The sample contains about 140,000 clones, about 86% of which appear only once. Sample: peripheral blood. These receptors originate from an older woman with acute or convalescent COVID-19.

The sample holds one count of this clone. The V call is TRBV28, the J call TRBJ2-2; no reliable D call. The CDR3 has 14 residues. Per the germline V gene, CDR1 is MDHEN and CDR2 is SYDVKM. Trimming pared 1 base from V and 0 bases from J, leaving 3 bases between. CDR3 DNA sequence: TGTGCCAGCAGTTTATCCGCGAACACCGGGGAGCTGTTTTTT. It specifies CASSLSANTGELFF.

The chain carries TRBV4-1 and TRBJ1-1; D not certain. CDR1 is MGHRA and CDR2 is YSYEKL in the germline V gene. The CDR3 is 16 residues long. Trimming cost V 1 base and J 7 bases, with 19 bases left between them. For the CDR3, the DNA is TGCGCCAGCAGCCAAGTATCGGGGTTCGAGAGAAATGAAGCTTTCTTT. Its protein is CASSQVSGFERNEAFF.

The chain employs TRBV6-5 and TRBJ1-1; TRBD1 might be the D (6 bases). V dropped 7 bases and J dropped 2 bases, with 17 bases sitting between them. This CDR3 region has 15 residues. Germline V gene lookup returns CDR1 MNHEY and CDR2 SVGAGI. CDR3 residues: CASIPWGGQNTEAFF. In nucleotides, the CDR3 is TGTGCCAGCATCCCATGGGGGGGACAAAACACTGAAGCTTTCTTT.

This clone was recorded once. J is TRBJ2-7 and V is TRBV19, with D unresolved. CDR3 size: 16 residues. Germline CDR1 is LNHDA and CDR2 is SQIVND (reference sequence). The V and J ends lost 3 bases and 4 bases respectively, with 19 bases between them. In DNA form, the CDR3 reads TGTGCCAGTAGTATCAGAAACAGAATAGGTGATTACGAGCAGTACTTC. It translates to CASSIRNRIGDYEQYF.

The rearrangement uses TRBV6-1 and TRBJ1-4, with 7 positions matching TRBD1. CDR1 and CDR2 from the germline V gene are MNHNS and SASEGT. This CDR3 has 15 amino acids. Trimming cost V 1 base and J 1 base; bases outside gene matches: 0. The CDR3 sequence is CASSEGQGTNEKLFF. DNA of the CDR3: TGTGCCAGCAGTGAAGGACAGGGAACTAATGAAAAACTGTTTTTT.

This rearrangement joins TRBV10-3 to TRBJ2-1; 10 bases are shared with TRBD1. J gave up 3 bases and V 6 bases, and 5 bases lay outside the gene matches. CDR3 length equals 15 residues. The germline V gene encodes CDR1 ENHRY and CDR2 SYGVKD. Written as DNA, the CDR3 is TGTGCCATCAGGGAGGACAGGGGGGGCTACAATGAGCAGTTCTTC. This encodes CAIREDRGGYNEQFF.

J is TRBJ1-3 and V is TRBV7-9; 7 bases match TRBD1. In germline, CDR1 is SEHNR, CDR2 FQNEAQ (reference sequence). V shed 5 bases and J 0 bases; nucleotides not matched to a gene: 7. The CDR3 is made up of 16 amino acids. CDR3 in amino acids: CASSLYGTDSGNTIYF. The CDR3 DNA reads TGTGCCAGCAGCCTGTACGGGACAGACTCTGGAAACACCATATATTTT.

This clone showed up many times. In the same sample, other DNA sequences code for this CDR3. The chain links TRBV29-1 to TRBJ1-1; TRBD1 matches 7 bases. Trimming removed 6 bases from V and 0 bases from J; junction bases left unmatched: 4. Germline V gene lookup returns CDR1 SQVTM and CDR2 ANQGSEA. CDR3 length: 13 amino acids. The CDR3: CSVNRGMNTEAFF. Here the CDR3 DNA reads TGCAGCGTCAACAGGGGAATGAACACTGAAGCTTTCTTT.

This sequence joins TRBV11-1 and TRBJ2-3; 8 bases agree with TRBD2. CDR1 is SGHAT, CDR2 FQDESV, per germline (reference sequence). V lost 6 bases, J lost 0 bases, and 5 bases stayed unmatched. The CDR3 sequence is 15 residues long. The chain's CDR3 is CASRPGTRSTDTQYF. DNA for the CDR3: TGTGCCAGCAGACCCGGGACTAGGAGCACAGATACGCAGTATTTT.

This chain links TRBV5-1 with TRBJ2-3; TRBD2 agrees at 7 bases. This CDR3 has 17 residues. After removal of 3 bases from V and 0 bases from J, the junction contained 10 bases not matched to a gene. The germline V gene has CDR1 SGHRS and CDR2 YFSETQ. The CDR3 region is CASSSPRGSGSTDTQYF. CDR3 nucleotide sequence: TGCGCCAGCAGCTCACCCCGGGGTAGCGGGAGCACAGATACGCAGTATTTT.

CDR3: CASNPSGGLTYEQYF. DNA for the CDR3: TGTGCCAGCAACCCTAGCGGGGGGCTAACCTACGAGCAGTACTTC. The V and J genes are TRBV28 and TRBJ2-7; 11 nucleotides align to TRBD2. Germline V gene lookup returns CDR1 MDHEN and CDR2 SYDVKM. The length of the CDR3 is 15 residues. Trimming at V came to 7 bases and at J to 2 bases, leaving 7 bases not matched to a gene.

The chain links TRBV11-2 to TRBJ2-2; D is perhaps TRBD1 (6 bases). Trimming stripped 6 bases from V and 7 bases from J, with 18 bases between. Germline V gene sequence: CDR1 SGHAT, CDR2 FQNNGV. This CDR3 spans 15 amino acids. The CDR3 sequence is CASSRQGWGGGELFF. The CDR3 region has the DNA TGTGCCAGCAGTCGCCAGGGGTGGGGCGGCGGGGAGCTGTTTTTT.

The genes are TRBV5-1 and TRBJ1-1, with D tentatively TRBD1 (5 bases). Deletions cut 4 bases from V and 0 bases from J, with 10 bases between. The CDR3 consists of 14 residues. Germline loops: CDR1 SGHRS, CDR2 YFSETQ. CDR3 loop: CASSSLRVNTEAFF. CDR3 coding DNA: TGCGCCAGCAGCAGCCTCAGGGTGAACACTGAAGCTTTCTTT.

With regard to this clone: An end of the junction differs from the germline gene, which may be a read error. This sequence joins TRBV28 and TRBJ2-7, with 9 bases matching TRBD2. CDR1 and CDR2 (germline): MDHEN, SYDVKM. There are 14 residues in the CDR3. The CDR3 here is CASSLLLQLAGANF. The CDR3 DNA reads as TGTGCCAGCAGTTTATTACTTCAACTAGCGGGCGCGAACTTC.

V is TRBV7-2 and J is TRBJ1-1; TRBD1 agrees at 8 bases. The germline CDR1 and CDR2 sequences are SGHTA and FQGNSA. After removal of 6 bases from V and 5 bases from J, the junction contained 8 bases not matched to a gene. The CDR3 consists of 14 residues. The CDR3 spells CASSRQGSRTEAFF. The DNA of the CDR3 is TGTGCCAGCAGTAGACAGGGGAGTAGGACTGAAGCTTTCTTT.

The chain carries TRBV6-1 and TRBJ1-4; 9 bases line up with TRBD1. Germline CDR1 is MNHNS and CDR2 is SASEGT. Trimming cost V 4 bases and J 4 bases; bases outside gene matches: 7. The CDR3 is 16 residues long. Written as DNA, the CDR3 is TGTGCCAGCAGTGGATTGCCGGGACAGGGTAATGAAAAACTGTTTTTT. This codes for CASSGLPGQGNEKLFF.

V usage is TRBV7-8 and J usage is TRBJ2-2, with 8 bases matching TRBD1. V dropped 1 base and J dropped 4; count of bases not matched to a gene: 2. Germline V gives CDR1 SGHVS, CDR2 FQNEAQ. The CDR3 extends over 15 amino acids. CDR3 bases: TGTGCCAGCAGCTTAGAAGACAGGGGCACCGGGGAGCTGTTTTTT. It translates to CASSLEDRGTGELFF.

This chain connects TRBV28 to TRBJ2-5; D not resolved. V gave up 2 bases and J gave up 4 bases, with 14 bases separating them. The germline V gene encodes CDR1 MDHEN and CDR2 SYDVKM. This CDR3 comprises 15 residues. CDR3 sequence (DNA): TGTGCCAGCAGTTTAGTCCTCCGGGTCGGAGAGACCCAGTACTTC. Translated: CASSLVLRVGETQYF. Full variable domain (remainder filled in from reference TRBV28 and TRBJ2-5): DVKVTQSSRYLVKRTGEKVFLECVQDMDHENMFWYRQDPGLGLRLIYFSYDVKMKEKGDIPEGYSVSREKKERFSLILESASTNQTSMYLCASSLVLRVGETQYFGPGTRLLVL.

The chain has TRBV2 and TRBJ2-5; 11 positions match TRBD2. Germline V gene sequence: CDR1 SNHLY, CDR2 FYNNEI. This CDR3 has 16 residues. The junction had 7 bases not matched to a gene; V was cut back by 4 bases and J by 3 bases. CDR3 sequence reads: CASSVPLAGAEETQYF. CDR3 sequence (DNA): TGTGCCAGCAGTGTCCCACTAGCGGGGGCGGAAGAGACCCAGTACTTC.

This sequence joins TRBV11-2 and TRBJ1-1, with 11 bases aligning to TRBD1. Germline V gene lookup returns CDR1 SGHAT and CDR2 FQNNGV. This CDR3 is built from 16 residues. V lost 1 base and J lost 3; bases outside the gene matches: 4. As DNA, the CDR3 is TGTGCCAGCAGCTTAGGGACAGGGGGCTGGGACACTGAAGCTTTCTTT. Translation: CASSLGTGGWDTEAFF.

The chain has TRBV30 and TRBJ1-1; no reliable D call. CDR1 is GTSNPN and CDR2 is SVGIG in the germline V gene (reference sequence). V was trimmed by 4 bases and J by 0 bases, leaving 12 bases between them. CDR3 length equals 14 residues. The CDR3 sequence is CAWTGGNMNTEAFF. The CDR3, as DNA: TGTGCCTGGACAGGAGGCAACATGAACACTGAAGCTTTCTTT.